The entry below gives a single T cell receptor beta chain sequence along with its context. Its antigen remains unidentified. TCRdb's table, derived via immunoSEQ multiplex PCR, lists solely in-frame clones and lacks some. The sample shows a few hundred thousand clones, approximately 91% of them seen only once. V shed 6 bases and J 7 bases; nucleotides not matched to a gene: 13. The CDR3 length is 14 residues. CDR1 SQVTM and CDR2 ANQGSEA come from the germline V gene. This specimen belongs to a study of Ad26.COV2.S vaccination and SARS-CoV-2 variants. Overall study context: Within the COV1001 Ad26.COV2.S trial arm, the donor was enrolled.

Whole-study results and caveats: The placebo group had lower spike-specific TCR breadth than the vaccine recipients did.

The sample's treatment: 15 to 20 received Ad26.COV2.S at low or high dose, single or two shots; several received placebo; per-sample allocation not given. The investigators took samples on day 63 after the first vaccine or placebo injection. The starting material was peripheral blood, obtained in a trial of Ad26.COV2.S vaccine versus placebo. This receptor was identified in a person between 18 and 60 years old who received the Ad26.COV2.S COVID-19 vaccine or a placebo. The rearrangement links TRBV29-1 to TRBJ2-7, with 9 bases that match TRBD1. The CDR3 spells CSVNSGTGTEEQYF. CDR3 nucleotides: TGCAGCGTGAATTCCGGGACAGGGACGGAAGAGCAGTACTTC.